A single sample gave rise to the 3 T cell receptor beta chains below, sequenced in a study of blood T cells in healthy people across ages. PCR was performed a second time for about 7 to 12 cycles using a sample-barcoded 5' primer and a J-beta primer mix. MiXCR was run by TCRdb on the 5' RACE reads, yielding one entry per CDR3 protein. The data hold roughly 1,100,000 distinct CDR3 sequences, with under 30% observed a single time. These data are also associated with another study on T cells of mothers and their children.

The specimen was blood. These receptors were collected from a girl aged 2 to 10 in good health.

This clonotype came up a few times. The rearrangement links TRBV4-3 to TRBJ2-3, with D unclear. With 0 bases removed from V and 0 bases from J, the gap between germline ends came to 16 bases. The CDR3 covers 18 residues. From germline, CDR1 is LGHNA and CDR2 YSLEER. This chain's CDR3 is CASSQDLVTPSSTDTQYF. CDR3 sequence (DNA): TGCGCCAGCAGCCAAGATCTAGTAACTCCTTCTAGCACAGATACGCAGTATTTT.

This clonotype has a handful of counts. The chain links TRBV27 to TRBJ2-5; the D call may be TRBD1 or TRBD2 (5 bases each). TRBJ2-7 explains the end of the DNA better; the J call may be wrong. The CDR3 spans 14 residues. Germline-derived CDR1 and CDR2 are MNHEY and SMNVEV (reference sequence). The CDR3 DNA reads as TGTGCCAGCAGTTCGGCACGGGACGGCTACGAGCAGTACTTC. Translating gives CASSSARDGYEQYF.

In its sample, this clonotype was seen a few times. The V call is TRBV14, the J call TRBJ2-2; TRBD1 matches 7 bases. Germline lookup yields CDR1 SGHDN and CDR2 FVKESK. The V gene end was trimmed by 8 bases and the J gene end by 3 bases; junction bases not matched to a gene: 9. This CDR3 is built from 15 residues. The CDR3 DNA follows: TGTGCCAGCGGTCCCGACAGGGTGGACACCGGGGAGCTGTTTTTT. This encodes CASGPDRVDTGELFF.